The clone carrying this T cell receptor (beta chain) was seen just once. As yet, its antigen is unknown. Germline CDR1 LNHDA, CDR2 SQIVND (reference sequence). V was clipped by 6 bases and J by 2 bases, with 17 bases between them. The CDR3 has 15 residues. The data originate from a study of T cells in Graves' hyperthyroidism and ophthalmopathy. General observations from the study: Blood also contained most expanded thyroid clonotypes above 0.001. For ophthalmopathy, model prediction preceded onset by a median roughly 6.3 months.

The source material, RNA transcripts, was used to amplify TCR beta CDR3 regions. Researchers ran a first-round RT-PCR on the TCR CDR3 using the HTBI primer set. MiXCR, applied by TCRdb to the multiplex PCR reads, yields one record per CDR3 protein. The sample lists around 580,000 distinct CDR3 sequences; roughly 46% were seen once. Diagnosis rested on symptoms, serum thyroxine and TRAb, thyroid ultrasound, and orbital computed tomography. The source of this sequence is a woman under 30 with Graves' hyperthyroidism. The specimen sequenced was peripheral blood or thyroid tissue (not recorded which). The chain is built from TRBV19 and TRBJ2-7, with a weak D call TRBD2 (6 bases). The CDR3 reads CASSVKVRGTYEQYF. DNA of the CDR3: TGTGCCAGTAGCGTAAAGGTCCGGGGGACCTACGAGCAGTACTTC.